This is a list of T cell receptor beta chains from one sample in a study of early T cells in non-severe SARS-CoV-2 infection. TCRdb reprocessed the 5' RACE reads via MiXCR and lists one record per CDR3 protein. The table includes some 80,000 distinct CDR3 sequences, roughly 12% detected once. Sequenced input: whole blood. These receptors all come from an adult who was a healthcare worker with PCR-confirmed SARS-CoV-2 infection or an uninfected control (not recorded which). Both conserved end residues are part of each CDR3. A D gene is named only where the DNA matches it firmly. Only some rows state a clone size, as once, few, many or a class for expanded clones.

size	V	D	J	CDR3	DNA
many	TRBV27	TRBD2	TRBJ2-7	CASSPRLAGRHYEQYF	TGTGCCAGCAGTCCCAGACTAGCGGGAAGACACTACGAGCAGTACTTC
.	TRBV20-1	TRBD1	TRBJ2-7	CSASTDRGQYEQYF	TGCAGTGCTAGCACCGACAGGGGGCAGTACGAGCAGTACTTC
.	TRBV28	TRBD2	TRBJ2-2	CASSLYRGDSHGELFF	TGTGCCAGCAGTTTATACCGGGGGGACTCCCACGGGGAGCTGTTTTTT
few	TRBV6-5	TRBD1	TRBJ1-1	CASRGQGSMNTEAFF	TGTGCCAGCAGGGGACAGGGGTCCATGAACACTGAAGCTTTCTTT
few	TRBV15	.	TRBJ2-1	CATSRDHNEQFF	TGTGCCACCAGCAGAGATCACAATGAGCAGTTCTTC
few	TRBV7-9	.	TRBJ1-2	CASSLEPRFHGYTF	TGTGCCAGCAGCTTAGAACCCAGGTTCCATGGCTACACCTTC
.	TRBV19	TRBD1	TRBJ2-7	CASSVTGGAEEQYF	TGTGCCAGTAGTGTCACAGGGGGCGCGGAAGAGCAGTACTTC
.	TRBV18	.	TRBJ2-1	CASSHRVGEYNEQFF	TGTGCCAGCTCGCACCGTGTGGGGGAATACAATGAGCAGTTCTTC
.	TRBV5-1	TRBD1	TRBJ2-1	CASSSTGPNEQFF	TGCGCCAGCAGCTCGACAGGGCCCAATGAGCAGTTCTTC
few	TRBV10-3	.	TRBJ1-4	CAISEGTDYEKLFF	TGTGCCATCAGTGAGGGGACGGATTATGAAAAACTGTTTTTT
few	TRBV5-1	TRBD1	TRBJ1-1	CASSFRQGLMNTEAFF	TGCGCCAGCAGCTTTAGACAGGGGCTGATGAACACTGAAGCTTTCTTT
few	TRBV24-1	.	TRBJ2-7	CATSDFPGDEQYF	TGTGCCACCAGTGATTTTCCGGGGGACGAGCAGTACTTC
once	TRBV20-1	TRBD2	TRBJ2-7	CSATRLALTYEQYF	TGCAGTGCTACCCGACTAGCGCTTACCTACGAGCAGTACTTC
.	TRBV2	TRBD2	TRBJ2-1	CASSALAGDNEQLF	TGTGCCAGCAGCGCTTTAGCGGGGGACAATGAGCAGCTCTTC
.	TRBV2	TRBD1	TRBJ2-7	CASAREAGGPYEQYF	TGTGCCAGCGCCCGAGAGGCAGGGGGCCCCTACGAGCAGTACTTC
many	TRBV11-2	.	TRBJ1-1	CASSLNQGNTEAFF	TGTGCCAGCAGCTTAAATCAGGGGAACACTGAAGCTTTCTTT
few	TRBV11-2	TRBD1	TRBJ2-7	CASSPLNRQGVSYEQYF	TGTGCCAGCAGCCCGCTTAACCGACAGGGGGTCTCCTACGAGCAGTACTTC
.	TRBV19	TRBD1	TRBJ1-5	CATSQGSLQPQHF	TGTGCCACCTCACAGGGGTCGCTTCAGCCCCAGCATTTT
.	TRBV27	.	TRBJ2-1	CASSLWGLPSSYNEQFF	TGTGCCAGCAGTTTATGGGGACTTCCGAGCTCCTACAATGAGCAGTTCTTC
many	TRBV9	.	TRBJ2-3	CASSVVGYNERPDTQYF	TGTGCCAGCAGCGTAGTCGGTTACAACGAACGCCCAGATACGCAGTATTTT
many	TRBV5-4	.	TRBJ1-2	CASSWTDGSKGYTF	TGTGCCAGCAGCTGGACAGACGGTTCTAAGGGCTACACCTTC
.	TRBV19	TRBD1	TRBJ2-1	CASSTTGDDGNEQFF	TGTGCCAGTAGTACAACAGGGGATGATGGGAATGAGCAGTTCTTC
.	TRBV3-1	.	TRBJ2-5	CASSPGQTQETQYF	TGTGCCAGCAGCCCCGGACAGACGCAAGAGACCCAGTACTTC
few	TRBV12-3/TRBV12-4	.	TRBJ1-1	CASSPSLLGTEAFF	TGTGCCAGCAGTCCCTCATTACTGGGCACTGAAGCTTTCTTT
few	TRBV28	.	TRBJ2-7	CASRDTRDEQYF	TGTGCCAGCCGGGACACCCGTGACGAGCAGTACTTC
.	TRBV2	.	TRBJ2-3	CASQERRTDTQYF	TGTGCCAGCCAGGAGCGGCGCACAGATACGCAGTATTTT
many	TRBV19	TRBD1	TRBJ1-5	CASKDRRLGRNQPQHF	TGTGCCAGTAAGGACAGGCGCCTAGGTCGCAATCAGCCCCAGCATTTT
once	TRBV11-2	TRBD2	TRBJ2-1	CASSLVGGPDEQFF	TGTGCCAGCAGCTTGGTGGGAGGGCCCGATGAGCAGTTCTTC
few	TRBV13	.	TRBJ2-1	CASSPVRGSYNEQFF	TGTGCCAGCAGCCCTGTCAGGGGATCCTACAATGAGCAGTTCTTC
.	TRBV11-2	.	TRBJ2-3	CASSLGRVVRDTQYF	TGTGCCAGCAGCTTAGGCCGGGTGGTTCGGGATACGCAGTATTTT
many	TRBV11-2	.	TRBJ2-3	CASSSQKTGTDTQYF	TGTGCCAGCAGCTCCCAAAAAACGGGGACCGATACGCAGTATTTT
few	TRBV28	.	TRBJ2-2	CASYRGYTGELFF	TGTGCCAGCTACCGGGGTTACACCGGGGAGCTGTTTTTT
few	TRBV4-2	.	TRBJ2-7	CASSQVSSREPYEQYF	TGTGCCAGCAGCCAAGTTAGCTCCCGGGAGCCCTACGAGCAGTACTTC
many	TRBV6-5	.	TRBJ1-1	CASRFGGVTEAFF	TGTGCCAGCAGGTTTGGGGGAGTCACTGAAGCTTTCTTT
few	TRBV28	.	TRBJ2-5	CASSLAGAEETQYF	TGTGCCAGCAGTTTAGCGGGGGCTGAAGAGACCCAGTACTTC
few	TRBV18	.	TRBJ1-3	CASSPLLRSKLSGNTIYF	TGTGCCAGCTCACCACTCTTGAGAAGCAAGCTCTCTGGAAACACCATATATTTT
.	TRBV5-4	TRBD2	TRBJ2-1	CASSAPGTSGRSNEQFF	TGTGCCAGCAGCGCGCCCGGGACTAGCGGAAGGTCCAATGAGCAGTTCTTC
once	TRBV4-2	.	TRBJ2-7	CASSYRRGSYEQYF	TGTGCCAGCAGCTACCGGCGGGGATCCTACGAGCAGTACTTC